This T cell receptor (beta chain) came from a study of technical replicates of blood from several donors. Assay used: immunoSEQ multiplex PCR; TCRdb lists only in-frame clones, some missing. Altogether over 55,000 clones are present, about 95% being singletons, with the ten largest covering 2.5% to 3.5%. CDR1 MNHNY and CDR2 SVGAGI come from the germline V gene (reference sequence). The CDR3 is 15 amino acids. V shed 4 bases and J 5 bases; nucleotides not matched to a gene: 9. This chain connects TRBV6-6 to TRBJ2-5; 8 bases match TRBD2. This sequence was found in a human donor in good health. Some clones in this sample may be carry-over from other donors' samples. Material: PBMCs. The CDR3 DNA sequence: TGTGCCAGCAGTTGGGTTCGGGCTAGCGGGGAGACCCAGTACTTC. This codes for CASSWVRASGETQYF.